The 12 T cell receptor beta chains reported below all come from one sample, sequenced in a study of blood T cell repertoires in COVID-19. Data came from immunoSEQ multiplex PCR; TCRdb stores just in-frame clones and leaves some out. Here the sample spans roughly 280,000 clones, approximately 87% being singletons. What was sequenced was peripheral blood. The receptor set was obtained from a man aged 60 to 75 who had recovered from COVID-19.

This sequence joins TRBV11-2 and TRBJ2-7, with 10 positions matching TRBD1. CDR1 is SGHAT and CDR2 is FQNNGV in the germline V gene. The J segment lost 3 bases and the V segment lost 4 bases, leaving 9 bases of the junction unmatched. CDR3 size: 16 residues. The CDR3 DNA reads TGTGCCAGCAGCTCCAGGCGGACAGGGGGTGACTACGAGCAGTACTTC. Residues: CASSSRRTGGDYEQYF.

The rearrangement links TRBV5-1 to TRBJ1-1; TRBD1 might be the D (6 bases). V shed 0 bases and J shed 8 bases, with 11 bases lying between them. Germline V gene lookup returns CDR1 SGHRS and CDR2 YFSETQ. The CDR3 covers 13 residues. This chain's CDR3 is CASSLDRAGEAFF. In DNA, the CDR3 is TGCGCCAGCAGCTTGGACAGGGCAGGGGAAGCTTTCTTT.

The rearrangement joins TRBV25-1 to TRBJ1-1, with 11 bases aligning to TRBD1. This CDR3 spans 14 amino acids. Germline CDR1 and CDR2: MGHDK and SYGVNS. J was trimmed by 3 bases and V by 6 bases; bases with no gene match: 3. The CDR3: CASRGGQGDTEAFF. DNA of the CDR3: TGTGCCAGCAGGGGGGGACAGGGGGACACTGAAGCTTTCTTT. Drawing the rest from reference TRBV25-1 and TRBJ1-1, the complete variable domain is EADIYQTPRYLVIGTGKKITLECSQTMGHDKMYWYQQDPGMELHLIHYSYGVNSTEKGDLSSESTVSRIRTEHFPLTLESARPSHTSQYLCASRGGQGDTEAFFGQGTRLTVV.

The V gene is TRBV7-2, the J gene TRBJ2-5, with D possibly TRBD2 on 5 matching bases. V dropped 0 bases and J dropped 7 bases, with 9 bases sitting between them. The CDR3 spans 13 residues. The germline V gene has CDR1 SGHTA and CDR2 FQGNSA. Here the CDR3 reads CASSLAGEGTQYF. The CDR3, as DNA: TGTGCCAGCAGCTTAGCAGGCGAGGGGACCCAGTACTTC. The full variable domain, its missing parts supplied by reference TRBV7-2 and TRBJ2-5, is GAGVSQSPSNKVTEKGKDVELRCDPISGHTALYWYRQSLGQGLEFLIYFQGNSAPDKSGLPSDRFSAERTGGSVSTLTIQRTQQEDSAVYLCASSLAGEGTQYFGPGTRLLVL.

The chain recombines TRBV29-1 with TRBJ2-3, with 8 positions matching TRBD1. This CDR3 has 13 amino acids. V dropped 7 bases and J dropped 3; count of bases not matched to a gene: 6. Germline loops: CDR1 SQVTM, CDR2 ANQGSEA. For the CDR3, the DNA is TGCAGCGCCCACGGACAGGGAACAGATACGCAGTATTTT. Translated: CSAHGQGTDTQYF.

The chain links TRBV5-1 to TRBJ2-1, with unresolved D. This CDR3 spans 13 amino acids. V dropped 0 bases and J dropped 9 bases, with 10 bases sitting between them. CDR1 is SGHRS and CDR2 is YFSETQ in the germline V gene. The CDR3 here is CASSLDGFTEQFF. CDR3 bases: TGCGCCAGCAGCTTGGATGGCTTTACTGAGCAGTTCTTC. Together with reference TRBV5-1 and TRBJ2-1, the CDR3 gives the full variable domain: KAGVTQTPRYLIKTRGQQVTLSCSPISGHRSVSWYQQTPGQGLQFLFEYFSETQRNKGNFPGRFSGRQFSNSRSEMNVSTLELGDSALYLCASSLDGFTEQFFGPGTRLTVL.

This clone was counted between two and nine times. The chain uses TRBV19 and TRBJ1-2; 7 bases are a match to TRBD1. Germline CDR1 is LNHDA and CDR2 is SQIVND (reference sequence). Trimming removed 8 bases from V and 6 bases from J; junction bases left unmatched: 9. The CDR3 has 13 residues. CDR3 sequence (DNA): TGTGCCAGTGCTGTCGAGGGGGCGCATGGCTACACCTTC. Protein sequence: CASAVEGAHGYTF.

The chain uses TRBV5-6 and TRBJ2-7; D is unclear. Germline values: CDR1 SGHDT, CDR2 YYEEEE. CDR3 length: 14 amino acids. The V end lost 4 bases, the J end lost 3 bases, and 14 bases lay between the germline ends. CDR3 in DNA: TGTGCCAGCAGCACCGACGCCGAGGTCTACGAGCAGTACTTC. Its protein is CASSTDAEVYEQYF.

The chain couples TRBV28 to TRBJ1-3; D gene unclear. Trimming shortened V by 2 bases and J by 0 bases, and 8 bases separated the two germline ends. Germline V lookup: CDR1 MDHEN, CDR2 SYDVKM. The CDR3 is made up of 15 amino acids. CDR3: CASSLVVSSGNTIYF. The DNA for the CDR3 is TGTGCCAGCAGTTTAGTAGTGAGCTCTGGAAACACCATATATTTT.

This clone was detected a few times. The DNA of the CDR3 is TGTGCCAGCAGCTTTGCGGCCACAGATACGCAGTATTTT. Translated: CASSFAATDTQYF. V usage is TRBV7-9 and J usage is TRBJ2-3, with no clear D. Looked up from germline, CDR1 is SEHNR and CDR2 is FQNEAQ (reference sequence). CDR3 size: 13 residues. Trimming removed 3 bases at V and 2 bases at J, with 6 bases between.

This chain links TRBV4-1 with TRBJ1-2; 12 bases are shared with TRBD1. J gave up 8 bases and V 3 bases, and 10 bases lay outside the gene matches. This CDR3 has 16 residues. The germline gives CDR1 MGHRA, CDR2 YSYEKL. The CDR3 protein is CASSQYQGTGGIGYTF. The CDR3 DNA reads as TGCGCCAGCAGCCAGTACCAAGGGACAGGGGGCATCGGCTACACCTTC.

J is TRBJ1-2 and V is TRBV29-1, with 7 bases identical to TRBD1. V gave up 4 bases and J gave up 12 bases; unmatched junction bases: 8. Germline CDR1 reads SQVTM; CDR2 reads ANQGSEA. There are 11 residues in the CDR3. The CDR3 reads CSVVTGEVDTF. The DNA of the CDR3 is TGCAGCGTTGTAACAGGGGAGGTCGACACCTTC.